The T cell receptor beta chain described here comes from a study of blood T cell repertoires in COVID-19. With 9 bases removed from V and 1 base from J, the gap between germline ends came to 8 bases. The CDR3 covers 12 residues. CDR1 is SGHDT, CDR2 YYEEEE, per germline. Clones were sequenced by immunoSEQ multiplex PCR, and TCRdb holds only the in-frame ones, with some missing. Among about 120,000 clones listed, over 75% were seen once. The clonotype was recovered from a man of 80 years or more with acute or convalescent COVID-19. The sequencing sample was made of peripheral blood. The V gene is TRBV5-6, the J gene TRBJ1-5, with D unresolved. As DNA, the CDR3 is TGTGCCACCCCGAGGAGCAATCAGCCCCAGCATTTT. Protein product: CATPRSNQPQHF.